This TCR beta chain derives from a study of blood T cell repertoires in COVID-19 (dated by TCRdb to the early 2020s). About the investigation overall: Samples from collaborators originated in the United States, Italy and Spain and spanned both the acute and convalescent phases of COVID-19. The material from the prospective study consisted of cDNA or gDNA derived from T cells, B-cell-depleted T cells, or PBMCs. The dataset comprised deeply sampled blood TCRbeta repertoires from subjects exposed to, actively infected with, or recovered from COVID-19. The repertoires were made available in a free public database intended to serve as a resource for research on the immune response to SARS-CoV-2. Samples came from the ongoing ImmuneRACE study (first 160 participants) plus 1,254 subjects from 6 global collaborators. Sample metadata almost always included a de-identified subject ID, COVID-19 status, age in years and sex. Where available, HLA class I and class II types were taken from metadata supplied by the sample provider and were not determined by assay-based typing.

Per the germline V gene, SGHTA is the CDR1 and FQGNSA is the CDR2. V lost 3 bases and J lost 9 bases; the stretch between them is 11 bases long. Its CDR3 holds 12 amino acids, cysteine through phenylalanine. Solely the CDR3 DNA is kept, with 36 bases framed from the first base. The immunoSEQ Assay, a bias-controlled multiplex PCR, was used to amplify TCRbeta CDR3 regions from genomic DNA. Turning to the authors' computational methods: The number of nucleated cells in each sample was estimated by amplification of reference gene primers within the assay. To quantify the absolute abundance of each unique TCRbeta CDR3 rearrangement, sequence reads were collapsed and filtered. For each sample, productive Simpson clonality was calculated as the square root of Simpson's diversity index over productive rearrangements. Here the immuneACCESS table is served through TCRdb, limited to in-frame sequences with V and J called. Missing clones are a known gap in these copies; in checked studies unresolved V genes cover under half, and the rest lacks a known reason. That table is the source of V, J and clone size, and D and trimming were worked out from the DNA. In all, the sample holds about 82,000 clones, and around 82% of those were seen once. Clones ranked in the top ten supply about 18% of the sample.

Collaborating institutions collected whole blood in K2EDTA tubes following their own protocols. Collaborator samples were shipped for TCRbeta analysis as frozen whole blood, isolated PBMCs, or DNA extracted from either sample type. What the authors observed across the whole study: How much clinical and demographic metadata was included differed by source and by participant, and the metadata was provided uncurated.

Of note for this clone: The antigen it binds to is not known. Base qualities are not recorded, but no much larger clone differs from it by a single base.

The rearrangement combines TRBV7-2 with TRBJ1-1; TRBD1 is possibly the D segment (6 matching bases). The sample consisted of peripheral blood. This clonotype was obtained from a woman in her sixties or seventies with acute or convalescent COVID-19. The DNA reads TGTGCCAGCAGCTTTAGGACAGAGAAAGCTTTCTTT. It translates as CASSFRTEKAFF.